This TCR beta chain was recorded in a study of shared clonotypes between healthy human individuals. Terminally differentiated effector memory CD45RA+ cells were excluded from the naive CD8 cells, which were CD45RO-negative and positively selected for CCR7. All donors were healthy HIV-negative adults lacking recent acute infections or vaccinations. The CDR3 totals 14 residues. V lost 8 bases, J lost 4 bases, and 15 bases lay in between. The germline gives CDR1 MDHEN, CDR2 SYDVKM. This clone was found once. The antigen is unknown. Findings and limits, study-wide: Some naive CD4 clonotypes, roughly 4.8%, turned up in common across four donors.

Clones were read by immunoSEQ multiplex PCR, and TCRdb kept only the in-frame ones, dropping some. The sample lists about 2.1 million clones; approximately 92% were seen once. The sequenced sample was naive CD8+ T cells from PBMCs. This clonotype originated in a man between 18 and 29 years old in good health. Some clones in this sample may be carry-over from other donors' samples. The chain has TRBV28 and TRBJ1-5; D is possibly TRBD1 (5 bases). The CDR3 sequence is CASVTRGRNQPQHF. CDR3 nucleotide sequence: TGTGCCAGCGTCACCCGGGGCAGAAATCAGCCCCAGCATTTT. The variable domain in full, completed from reference TRBV28 and TRBJ1-5, reads DVKVTQSSRYLVKRTGEKVFLECVQDMDHENMFWYRQDPGLGLRLIYFSYDVKMKEKGDIPEGYSVSREKKERFSLILESASTNQTSMYLCASVTRGRNQPQHFGDGTRLSIL.